This TCR beta chain comes out of a study of PD-1 blockade in classical Hodgkin lymphoma. Background on the study: Once every 2 weeks, patients received intravenous nivolumab at 3 mg/kg. Whole-study results and caveats: Researchers reported that CD4+ TCR diversity, though not CD8+, rose significantly by C4D1.

Method: immunoSEQ multiplex PCR; TCRdb's copy keeps in-frame clones and lacks some. The sample includes around 7,300 clones, about 86% of them seen just once. Regarding this clone: Its specificity is not known.

The time point was: cycle 4 day 1 (C4D1), after more than five weeks of nivolumab. Each patient relapsed following autologous stem cell transplantation, and prior brentuximab vedotin exposure differed. The sample here was peripheral blood mononuclear cells (PBMCs), taken before the fourth cycle of nivolumab. The sequence was collected from a human donor with classical Hodgkin lymphoma.

This CDR3 reads CASSALRVGRGYEQYV. CDR3 DNA sequence: TGTGCCAGCAGCGCTCTGCGGGTGGGCAGGGGCTACGAGCAGTACGTC. V is TRBV5-6 and J is TRBJ2-7; TRBD1 is a possible D gene (6 bases). CDR3 length equals 16 residues. The V and J ends lost 4 bases and 3 bases respectively, with 20 bases between them. Germline lookup yields CDR1 SGHDT and CDR2 YYEEEE.